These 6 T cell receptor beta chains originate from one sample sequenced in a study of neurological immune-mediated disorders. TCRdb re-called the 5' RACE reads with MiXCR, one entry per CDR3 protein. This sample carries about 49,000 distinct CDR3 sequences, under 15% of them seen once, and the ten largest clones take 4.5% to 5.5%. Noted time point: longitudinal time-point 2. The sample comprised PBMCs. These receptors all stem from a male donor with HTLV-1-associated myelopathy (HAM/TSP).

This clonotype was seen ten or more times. The CDR3 region has the DNA TGCGCCAGCAGCTCCCTACTAGCGGAAGATACGCAGTATTTT. It translates to CASSSLLAEDTQYF. The V gene is TRBV5-1, the J gene TRBJ2-3; 8 bases match TRBD2. This CDR3 is built from 14 residues. After removal of 3 bases from V and 5 bases from J, the junction contained 5 bases not matched to a gene. Germline V gene lookup returns CDR1 SGHRS and CDR2 YFSETQ.

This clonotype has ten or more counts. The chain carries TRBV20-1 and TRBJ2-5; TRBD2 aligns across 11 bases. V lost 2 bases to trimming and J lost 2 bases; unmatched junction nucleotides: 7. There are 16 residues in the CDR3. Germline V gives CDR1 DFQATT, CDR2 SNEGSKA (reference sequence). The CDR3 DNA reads TGCAGTGCTAGAAGTACTAGCGGGGGATCACAAGAGACCCAGTACTTC. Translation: CSARSTSGGSQETQYF.

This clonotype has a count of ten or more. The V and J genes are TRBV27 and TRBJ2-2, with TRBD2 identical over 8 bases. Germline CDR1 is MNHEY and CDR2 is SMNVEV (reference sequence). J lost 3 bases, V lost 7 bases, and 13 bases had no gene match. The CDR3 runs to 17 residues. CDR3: CASNREGPRGDTGELFF. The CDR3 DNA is TGTGCCAGCAATCGGGAGGGACCCCGTGGGGACACCGGGGAGCTGTTTTTT.

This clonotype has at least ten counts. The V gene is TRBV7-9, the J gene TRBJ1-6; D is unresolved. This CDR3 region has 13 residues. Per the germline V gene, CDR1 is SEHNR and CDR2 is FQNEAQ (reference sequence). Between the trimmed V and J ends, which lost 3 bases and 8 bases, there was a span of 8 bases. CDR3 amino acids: CASSLDGDSPLHF. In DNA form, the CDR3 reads TGTGCCAGCAGCTTGGATGGGGATTCACCCCTCCACTTT. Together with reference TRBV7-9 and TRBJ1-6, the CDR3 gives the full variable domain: DTGVSQNPRHKITKRGQNVTFRCDPISEHNRLYWYRQTLGQGPEFLTYFQNEAQLEKSRLLSDRFSAERPKGSFSTLEIQRTEQGDSAMYLCASSLDGDSPLHFGNGTRLTVT.

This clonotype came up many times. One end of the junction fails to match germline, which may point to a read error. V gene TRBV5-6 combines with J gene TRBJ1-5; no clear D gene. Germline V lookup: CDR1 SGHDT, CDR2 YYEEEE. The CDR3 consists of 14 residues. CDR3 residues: CASSLAGPNQPQHF. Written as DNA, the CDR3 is TGCGCCAGCAGCTTGGCGGGTCCGAATCAGCCCCAGCATTTT. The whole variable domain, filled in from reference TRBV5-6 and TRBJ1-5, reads DAGVTQSPTHLIKTRGQQVTLRCSPKSGHDTVSWYQQALGQGPQFIFQYYEEEERQRGNFPDRFSGHQFPNYSSELNVNALLLGDSALYLCASSLAGPNQPQHFGDGTRLSIL.

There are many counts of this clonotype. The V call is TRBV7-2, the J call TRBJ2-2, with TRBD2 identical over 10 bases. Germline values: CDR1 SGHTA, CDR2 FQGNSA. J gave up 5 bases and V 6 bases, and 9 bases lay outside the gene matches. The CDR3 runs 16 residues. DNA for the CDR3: TGTGCCAGCAGAACCAGCGGGGGGGCCTGGACCGGGGAGCTGTTTTTT. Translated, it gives CASRTSGGAWTGELFF.